Below, 5 T cell receptor beta chains from the same sample are listed, as sequenced in a study of cytomegalovirus exposure and HLA in healthy donors. Vbeta (60) and Jbeta (13) primers were used in the PCR. TCRdb keeps only in-frame clones here, not all; method: immunoSEQ multiplex PCR. The table lists some 110,000 clones. The sample was PBMCs. Receptor source: a man in his forties in good health and CMV-seronegative.

The V gene is TRBV6-1, the J gene TRBJ2-7; TRBD1 is a possible D gene (5 bases). Germline CDR1 MNHNS, CDR2 SASEGT. The CDR3 totals 15 residues. Trimming cost V 4 bases and J 6 bases, with 19 bases left between them. For the CDR3, the DNA is TGTGCCAGCAGTGGGCAAGACAGTGGGATCTTCGAGCAGTACTTC. As protein: CASSGQDSGIFEQYF.

The chain carries TRBV20-1 and TRBJ2-7; D not certain. Trimming stripped 5 bases from V and 5 bases from J, with 10 bases between. CDR3 length: 11 residues. CDR1 DFQATT and CDR2 SNEGSKA come from the germline V gene (reference sequence). The CDR3 reads CSASVVHEQYF. In DNA, the CDR3 is TGCAGTGCTTCAGTCGTCCACGAGCAGTACTTC.

V usage is TRBV27 and J usage is TRBJ2-3, with no clear D. From germline, CDR1 is MNHEY and CDR2 SMNVEV (reference sequence). This CDR3 is built from 13 residues. Trimming cost V 3 bases and J 6 bases, with 10 bases left between them. The CDR3 loop reads CASSFSSEDTQYF. CDR3 DNA sequence: TGTGCCAGCAGTTTCTCCTCCGAGGATACGCAGTATTTT.

The chain is built from TRBV5-5 and TRBJ2-7, with 11 bases identical to TRBD2. V dropped 0 bases and J dropped 0; count of bases not matched to a gene: 11. CDR3 size: 19 residues. Looked up from germline, CDR1 is SGHKS and CDR2 is YYEKEE (reference sequence). The chain's CDR3 is CASSLAGPLAGGPSYEQYF. CDR3 DNA: TGTGCCAGCAGCTTGGCCGGGCCCCTAGCGGGAGGCCCCTCCTACGAGCAGTACTTC.

The rearrangement joins TRBV30 to TRBJ1-1; D possibly corresponds to TRBD1 (6 bases). V lost 3 bases to trimming and J lost 0 bases, with 17 bases between them. Germline CDR1 and CDR2: GTSNPN and SVGIG (reference sequence). The CDR3 is made up of 16 amino acids. In DNA, the CDR3 is TGTGCCTGGAGCGATTTCAGTAAGGGGGTGAACACTGAAGCTTTCTTT. Residues: CAWSDFSKGVNTEAFF.